This TCR beta chain was recorded in a study of blood T cell repertoires in COVID-19. At the level of the study: T cells, B-cell-depleted T cells, or PBMCs provided the cDNA or gDNA that served as material.

The germline CDR1 and CDR2 sequences are SGHNT and YENEEA. The V segment lost 5 bases and the J segment 4 bases; nucleotides outside the gene matches: 4. The length of the CDR3 is 14 residues. Authors' analysis steps: Reference gene primer amplification yielded estimated nucleated cell counts. Profiling relied on immunoSEQ multiplex PCR, and the TCRdb table lists in-frame clones only, not all of them. The V and J calls and the clone size are those of that table, but D and trimming were determined from the DNA. Of around 320,000 clones in the sample, around 85% were seen once. The specimen was peripheral blood. The TCR originated in a human donor in a cohort sampled during active COVID-19. V and J are TRBV11-3 and TRBJ2-3; 9 bases line up with TRBD2. The CDR3 DNA reads as TGTGCCAGCAGCGAGAAGCGGGGGGCAGATACGCAGTATTTT. Protein sequence: CASSEKRGADTQYF. The full variable domain, rest sourced from reference TRBV11-3 and TRBJ2-3, is EAGVVQSPRYKIIEKKQPVAFWCNPISGHNTLYWYLQNLGQGPELLIRYENEEAVDDSQLPKDRFSAERLKGVDSTLKIQPAELGDSAVYLCASSEKRGADTQYFGPGTRLTVL.